This is a list of T cell receptor beta chains from one sample in a study of metastatic and nonmetastatic thyroid tumors. TCRdb re-processed the PCR reads through MiXCR. This table has about 22,000 clones, around a third appearing once. Sequencing was performed on blood. The receptor source for this set is a male donor with papillary thyroid cancer or a benign thyroid nodule (not recorded which). Some clones in this sample may be carry-over from other donors' samples. Each CDR3 is given without its conserved first and last residue. Each record gives: V gene, clone size, J gene, CDR3 protein. Part of the rows lack a size; the others show once, few, many or a class for expanded clones.

TRBV28	few	TRBJ2-1	ASSLVGGLANEQF
TRBV6-1	NA	TRBJ1-2	ASSGGTGGGYT
TRBV3-1	NA	TRBJ2-1	ASSQGLAGGQVNEQF
TRBV10-3	many	TRBJ1-5	AISVQQGQPQH
TRBV6-6	NA	TRBJ2-7	ASSYGLAGGEQY
TRBV20-1	NA	TRBJ2-2	SAREPTGDTGELF
TRBV18	NA	TRBJ1-4	ASSRGQGGEKLF
TRBV7-2	NA	TRBJ2-7	ASSLMSQGAYEQY
TRBV19	medium-sized	TRBJ2-2	ASSISERVNTGELF
TRBV7-8	NA	TRBJ1-2	ASSLGTGTAYGYT
TRBV6-2/TRBV6-3	few	TRBJ1-6	ASSPGHNSPLH